This TCR beta chain was identified during a study of shared clonotypes between healthy human individuals. Background on the study: Per donor, CD8 memory used one plate, CD8 naive used two, CD4 memory used three and CD4 naive used three. Study observations and caveats: With a handful of donors compared, approximately 5% of naive CD4 clonotypes were shared. Non-shared clonotypes displayed generation probabilities falling below those of clonotypes present in all four donors.

For this clone: Its target is unknown.

The protocol was immunoSEQ multiplex PCR, while the TCRdb copy is restricted to in-frame clones and leaves out a portion. The data show about 1,800,000 clones, about 95% seen once. This CDR3 spans 14 amino acids. Germline loops: CDR1 MNHNS, CDR2 SASEGT. The V gene end was trimmed by 9 bases and the J gene end by 3 bases; junction bases not matched to a gene: 6. Selected positively for CCR7 and CD45RO-negative, naive CD8 cells excluded terminally differentiated effector memory CD45RA+ cells. All of the donors resided in Nashville, Tennessee, and each was a Caucasian adult. Sample: naive CD8+ T cells sorted from blood. The sequence was obtained from a man younger than 30 in good health. J is TRBJ2-1 and V is TRBV6-1; 9 bases fit TRBD2. Here the CDR3 DNA reads TGTGCCAGTGATAGCGGGAGCTACTACAATGAGCAGTTCTTC. Amino acid sequence: CASDSGSYYNEQFF.